Below, 16 T cell receptor beta chains from the same sample are listed, as sequenced in a study of blood T cells in healthy people across ages. Combining a sample-barcoded 5' primer with a J-beta primer mix, a second PCR ran for 7 to 11 cycles. One entry per CDR3 protein results from TCRdb running MiXCR on the 5' RACE reads. Of around 520,000 distinct CDR3 sequences listed, 27% were seen once; the top ten hold 3% to 4%. This sample also appeared in a second study, on T cells of mothers and their children.

The specimen sequenced was blood. These receptors originate from a boy younger than 10 in good health.

This sequence joins TRBV4-1 and TRBJ2-4; the match to TRBD2 covers 8 bases. Per the germline V gene, CDR1 is MGHRA and CDR2 is YSYEKL. J was trimmed by 0 bases and V by 0 bases; bases with no gene match: 4. The CDR3 runs 17 residues. The CDR3 here is CASSQDSSGGAKNIQYF. CDR3 DNA: TGCGCCAGCAGCCAAGATTCGAGCGGGGGAGCCAAAAACATTCAGTACTTC.

The chain uses TRBV18 and TRBJ2-5, with 9 bases aligning to TRBD1. J gave up 4 bases and V 3 bases, and 9 bases lay outside the gene matches. The germline V gene encodes CDR1 KGHSH and CDR2 LQKENI. The CDR3 covers 16 residues. This CDR3 is CASSPMGTGRGETQYF. The CDR3 DNA is TGTGCCAGCTCACCGATGGGGACAGGGAGGGGAGAGACCCAGTACTTC. The full variable domain, in which reference TRBV18 and TRBJ2-5 provide the parts outside the CDR3, is NAGVMQNPRHLVRRRGQEARLRCSPMKGHSHVYWYRQLPEEGLKFMVYLQKENIIDESGMPKERFSAEFPKEGPSILRIQQVVRGDSAAYFCASSPMGTGRGETQYFGPGTRLLVL.

The V and J genes are TRBV20-1 and TRBJ2-3; D remains ambiguous. The ends were cut back, 6 bases at V and 0 bases at J, with 13 bases in the middle. Germline CDR1 and CDR2: DFQATT and SNEGSKA (reference sequence). This CDR3 is 14 amino acids long. Here the CDR3 DNA reads TGCAGTGCCCCCCCAGCGTCTAGCACAGATACGCAGTATTTT. Amino acids: CSAPPASSTDTQYF.

Comments on this clonotype: Sequence at one end of the junction differs from germline and may be a read error. V is TRBV6-2 or TRBV6-3 and J is TRBJ2-5; TRBD2 might be the D (6 bases). The germline CDR1 and CDR2 sequences are MNHEY and SVGEGT. The CDR3 is made up of 13 amino acids. CDR3 in DNA: TGTGCCAGCAGTTACTCTGGGGGGACTCGCCGAGTCTTC. This codes for CASSYSGGTRRVF.

Note on this clonotype: A read error may account for a junction end that differs from germline. The chain employs TRBV15 and TRBJ2-7, with D perhaps given as TRBD1 or TRBD2 (5 bases each). The germline V gene has CDR1 LNHNV and CDR2 YYDKDF (reference sequence). The length of the CDR3 is 14 residues. CDR3 sequence reads: CAASRDRGPYEQYF. CDR3 DNA sequence: TGTGCCGCCAGCAGAGATCGGGGCCCCTACGAGCAGTACTTC.

Concerning this clonotype itself: In this CDR3 the conserved last residue, phenylalanine or tryptophan, is missing, so a read error is likely. The chain combines TRBV6-5 with TRBJ2-4, with 11 bases fitting TRBD2. Germline trimming cut 6 bases from V and 3 bases from J; bases unmatched to any gene: 4. CDR1 MNHEY and CDR2 SVGAGI come from the germline V gene. CDR3 length equals 15 residues. The CDR3 spells CASSRLAGFKNIQYV. In DNA, the CDR3 is TGTGCCAGCAGCCGACTAGCGGGGTTCAAAAACATTCAGTACGTC.

V and J are TRBV6-6 and TRBJ2-3; no firm D call. The CDR3 runs 14 residues. V lost 6 bases to trimming and J lost 11 bases, with 21 bases between them. CDR1 and CDR2 from the germline V gene are MNHNY and SVGAGI (reference sequence). CDR3 DNA sequence: TGTGCCAGCAGCTATACACCCCAACATTTAGGGCAGTATTTT. Protein sequence: CASSYTPQHLGQYF.

This clonotype was found once. The V call is TRBV5-1, the J call TRBJ1-2; 7 bases agree with TRBD1. The length of the CDR3 is 15 residues. From germline, CDR1 is SGHRS and CDR2 YFSETQ. V shed 1 base, J shed 5 bases, and the junction held 8 bases outside the gene matches. CDR3 sequence (DNA): TGCGCCAGCAGCTTGTCCTGGGACAGCCTGTATGGCTACACCTTC. It is translated as CASSLSWDSLYGYTF.

The chain combines TRBV6-5 with TRBJ2-5; D uncertain. This CDR3 is 11 amino acids long. Germline CDR1 reads MNHEY; CDR2 reads SVGAGI. Trimming took off 7 bases at V and 3 bases at J, with 6 bases between the two ends. CDR3 sequence (DNA): TGTGCCAGCACCAGAAAAGAGACCCAGTACTTC. This gives the protein CASTRKETQYF.

This sequence joins TRBV27 and TRBJ2-5; 14 bases line up with TRBD2. The V segment lost 5 bases and the J segment 4 bases; nucleotides outside the gene matches: 6. The CDR3 is made up of 16 amino acids. Germline loops: CDR1 MNHEY, CDR2 SMNVEV (reference sequence). CDR3 sequence: CASSPRTSGRIETQYF. The CDR3 bases are TGTGCCAGCAGTCCCCGGACTAGCGGGAGGATAGAGACCCAGTACTTC.

The V gene is TRBV28, the J gene TRBJ1-5; D perhaps matches TRBD1 (5 bases). This CDR3 is built from 13 residues. V gave up 9 bases and J gave up 6 bases, with 15 bases separating them. Germline V CDR1 and CDR2: MDHEN, SYDVKM. The CDR3 is CASTGPRSQPQHF. The CDR3 DNA reads TGTGCCAGTACGGGGCCGCGAAGTCAGCCCCAGCATTTT.

This clonotype was seen a few times. This chain links TRBV9 with TRBJ2-5, with a possible D match to TRBD1 (6 bases). Germline V lookup: CDR1 SGDLS, CDR2 YYNGEE. With 3 bases removed from V and 4 bases from J, the gap between germline ends came to 13 bases. The length of the CDR3 is 14 residues. The CDR3 bases are TGTGCCAGCAGCGGACCGCAAGGGGGAGAGACCCAGTACTTC. It specifies CASSGPQGGETQYF.

The J gene is TRBJ2-5, the V gene TRBV5-5; 7 bases are shared with TRBD2. The better agreement between TRBJ2-7 and the DNA end casts doubt on the J call. The CDR3 consists of 15 residues. Germline V gene lookup returns CDR1 SGHKS and CDR2 YYEKEE (reference sequence). The CDR3 reads CASSPQGGGIYEQYF. CDR3 bases: TGTGCCAGCAGCCCACAAGGCGGGGGAATCTACGAGCAGTACTTC.

The chain employs TRBV3-1 and TRBJ2-3; D call uncertain. The CDR3 length is 13 residues. V lost 4 bases, J lost 2 bases, and 7 bases lay in between. The germline V gene has CDR1 LGHDT and CDR2 YNNKEL (reference sequence). CDR3 in amino acids: CASSLLLTDTQYF. In DNA form, the CDR3 reads TGTGCCAGCAGCCTCCTCCTCACAGATACGCAGTATTTT.

The rearrangement uses TRBV20-1 and TRBJ2-1; perhaps TRBD1 as D (5 bases). CDR1 and CDR2 (germline): DFQATT, SNEGSKA (reference sequence). The CDR3 spans 16 residues. Trimming removed 0 bases at V and 7 bases at J, with 19 bases between. The CDR3 spells CSARDQGQIEVNEQFF. The CDR3 bases are TGCAGTGCTAGAGATCAAGGACAAATCGAGGTAAATGAGCAGTTCTTC.

In this sample, this clonotype turned up a few times. The genes are TRBV5-1 and TRBJ2-5, with TRBD2 as a possible D gene (6 bases). V gave up 4 bases and J gave up 1 base, with 17 bases separating them. Germline V gene sequence: CDR1 SGHRS, CDR2 YFSETQ. The CDR3 has 16 residues. The CDR3 reads CASSGGRSIFQETQYF. DNA for the CDR3: TGCGCCAGCAGCGGGGGGAGGAGCATCTTCCAAGAGACCCAGTACTTC.